A selection of T cell receptor beta chains follows, all from one sample in a study of T cells after yellow fever vaccination. MiXCR, applied by TCRdb to the 5' RACE reads, yields one record per CDR3 protein. The sample carries a few hundred thousand distinct CDR3 sequences, around 6.5% recorded once. This specimen was PBMCs, taken 5 days after the yellow fever booster vaccination. Source of these receptors: a man under 40 who received the YFV17D yellow fever vaccine. CDR3s include the opening cysteine and the closing phenylalanine or tryptophan. A D gene is named only where the DNA matches it firmly. The listing skips clone size in some rows; elsewhere it reads once, few, many or a size class.

J gene | clone size | D gene | V gene | CDR3 DNA | CDR3 protein
TRBJ2-3 | - | - | TRBV10-3 | TGTGCCATCAGTGGAGGAGATACGCAGTATTTT | CAISGGDTQYF
TRBJ2-7 | many | TRBD2 | TRBV2 | TGTGCCAGCAGTGCTAGCGGTGGGATTTCCGAGCAGTACTTC | CASSASGGISEQYF
TRBJ2-2 | many | - | TRBV28 | TGTGCCAGCAGTTTAGGCAGATTCAACACCGGGGAGCTGTTTTTT | CASSLGRFNTGELFF
TRBJ2-7 | few | - | TRBV7-9 | TGTGCCAGCAGCTCGTTGGGCAGGGACTCCTACGAGCAGTACTTC | CASSSLGRDSYEQYF
TRBJ1-2 | - | - | TRBV5-6 | TGTGCCAGCAGCTTTGAGGACAGACGGAACTATGGCTACACCTTC | CASSFEDRRNYGYTF
TRBJ2-1 | - | - | TRBV5-1 | TGCGCCAGCAGATTTACTAGGAACAATGAGCAGTTCTTC | CASRFTRNNEQFF
TRBJ2-5 | many | TRBD1 | TRBV4-2 | TGTGCCAGCAGCCAATCAGGACAGGGCGGGGAGACCCAGTACTTC | CASSQSGQGGETQYF
TRBJ2-5 | - | - | TRBV20-1 | TGCAGTGCTCACTGGGGAGAGACCCAGTACTTC | CSAHWGETQYF
TRBJ1-1 | many | - | TRBV24-1 | TGTGCCACCAGTGATTTCACAGGGACTGAAGCTTTCTTT | CATSDFTGTEAFF
TRBJ2-3 | few | - | TRBV28 | TGTGCCAGCAGTTTGGTCAGGGGAGATACGCAGTATTTT | CASSLVRGDTQYF
TRBJ2-4 | - | - | TRBV3-1 | TGTGCCAGCAGCTCTACTCCCGGGACCCAGGACAAAAACATTCAGTACTTC | CASSSTPGTQDKNIQYF
TRBJ1-2 | - | TRBD1 | TRBV29-1 | TGCAGCGTGAAACCGACAGGGATATCACCAAAAGGGGGCTACACCTTC | CSVKPTGISPKGGYTF
TRBJ2-1 | many | TRBD1 | TRBV18 | TGTGCCAGCTCACCCGGGACAGTTAACAATGAGCAGTTCTTC | CASSPGTVNNEQFF
TRBJ2-5 | few | TRBD1 | TRBV27 | TGTGCCAGCAGTCCGAATACAGGGGCGCGGACCCAGTACTTC | CASSPNTGARTQYF
TRBJ1-1 | few | - | TRBV3-1 | TGTGCCAGCAGCCGTGGGGGCGCTGGCACTGAAGCTTTCTTT | CASSRGGAGTEAFF
TRBJ2-7 | - | TRBD2 | TRBV20-1 | TGCAGTGCCCTCTCAAGCGGGAGGATGGCCTACGAGCAGTACTTC | CSALSSGRMAYEQYF
TRBJ1-1 | - | - | TRBV7-2 | TGTGCCAGCAGCTTATGGAAGAACACTGAAGCTTTCTTT | CASSLWKNTEAFF
TRBJ2-2 | - | TRBD2 | TRBV20-1 | TGCTGTGCTAGAGACGAAAAGCGGGAGTGGGCCGGGGAGCTGTTTTTT | CCARDEKREWAGELFF
TRBJ2-3 | few | - | TRBV7-9 | TGTGCCAGCAGCTTAGGCGTGATAAGAGATACGCAGTATTTT | CASSLGVIRDTQYF
TRBJ2-3 | many | - | TRBV29-1 | TGCAGCGTTGATGAGCTTGGGGATACGCAGTATTTT | CSVDELGDTQYF
TRBJ2-1 | many | TRBD2 | TRBV11-1 | TGTGCCACCAAATTATCCGGGACTAGCGTTTACAATGAGCAGTTCTTC | CATKLSGTSVYNEQFF
TRBJ2-7 | few | - | TRBV10-2 | TGCGCCAGCAGACTCGGGACCCCGCCCGAGCAGTACTTC | CASRLGTPPEQYF
TRBJ2-2 | many | - | TRBV2 | TGTGCCAGCAGGAGACAGAACACCGGGGAGCTGTTTTTT | CASRRQNTGELFF
TRBJ2-1 | many | TRBD2 | TRBV5-1 | TGCGCCAGCGCCCAGGGCGGGAGTTGGAATGAGCAGTTCTTC | CASAQGGSWNEQFF